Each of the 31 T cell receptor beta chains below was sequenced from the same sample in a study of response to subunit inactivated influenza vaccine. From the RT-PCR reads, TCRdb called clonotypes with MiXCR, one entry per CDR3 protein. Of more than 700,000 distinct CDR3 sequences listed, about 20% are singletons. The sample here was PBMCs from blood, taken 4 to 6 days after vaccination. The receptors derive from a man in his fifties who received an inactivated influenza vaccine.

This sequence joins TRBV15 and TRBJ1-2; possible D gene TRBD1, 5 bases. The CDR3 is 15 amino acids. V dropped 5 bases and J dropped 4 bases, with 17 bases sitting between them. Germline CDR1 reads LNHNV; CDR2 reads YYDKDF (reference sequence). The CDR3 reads CATSHAGVRVYGYTF. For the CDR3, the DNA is TGTGCCACCAGCCATGCGGGGGTACGAGTCTATGGCTACACCTTC.

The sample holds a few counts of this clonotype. The chain's CDR3 is CATSLGSLAGDEDTQYF. The CDR3 DNA reads TGTGCCACCAGCCTAGGAAGCCTAGCGGGAGATGAGGATACGCAGTATTTT. The rearrangement joins TRBV24-1 to TRBJ2-3; 10 bases fit TRBD2. The CDR3 sequence is 17 residues long. V dropped 7 bases and J dropped 6; count of bases not matched to a gene: 15. The germline V gene encodes CDR1 KGHDR and CDR2 SFDVKD.

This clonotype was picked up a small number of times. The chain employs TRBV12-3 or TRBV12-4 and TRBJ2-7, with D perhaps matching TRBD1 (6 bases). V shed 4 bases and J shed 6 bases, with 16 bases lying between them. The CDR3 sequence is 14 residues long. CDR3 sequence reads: CASSSLGLGAEQYF. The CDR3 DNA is TGTGCCAGCAGTTCGCTAGGGTTGGGGGCCGAGCAGTACTTC.

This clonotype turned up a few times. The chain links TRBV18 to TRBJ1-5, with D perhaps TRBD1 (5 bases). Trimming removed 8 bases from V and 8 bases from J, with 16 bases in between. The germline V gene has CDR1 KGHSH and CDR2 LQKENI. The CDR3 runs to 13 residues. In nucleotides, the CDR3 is TGTGCCAGCGCCGAGACCGGGGGGGAGCCCCAGCATTTT. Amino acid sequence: CASAETGGEPQHF.

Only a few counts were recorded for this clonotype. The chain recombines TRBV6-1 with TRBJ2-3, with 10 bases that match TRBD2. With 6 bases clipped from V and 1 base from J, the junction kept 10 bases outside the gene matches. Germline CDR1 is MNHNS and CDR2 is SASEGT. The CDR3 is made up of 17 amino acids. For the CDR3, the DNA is TGTGCCAGCAGGGCGACTCTAGCGGGAGTTGGCACAGATACGCAGTATTTT. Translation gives CASRATLAGVGTDTQYF.

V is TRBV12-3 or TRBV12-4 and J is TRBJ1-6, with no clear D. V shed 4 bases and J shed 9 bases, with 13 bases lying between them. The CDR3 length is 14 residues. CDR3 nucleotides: TGTGCCAGCAGTTCGACCGCCGGCGGTTCACCCCTCCACTTT. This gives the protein CASSSTAGGSPLHF.

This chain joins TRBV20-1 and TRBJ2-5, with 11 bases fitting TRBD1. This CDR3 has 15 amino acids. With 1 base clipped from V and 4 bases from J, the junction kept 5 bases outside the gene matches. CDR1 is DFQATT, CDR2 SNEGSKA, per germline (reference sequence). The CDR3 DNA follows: TGCAGTGCTAGAGGCATTGGACAGGGGGCAGAGACCCAGTACTTC. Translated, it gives CSARGIGQGAETQYF.

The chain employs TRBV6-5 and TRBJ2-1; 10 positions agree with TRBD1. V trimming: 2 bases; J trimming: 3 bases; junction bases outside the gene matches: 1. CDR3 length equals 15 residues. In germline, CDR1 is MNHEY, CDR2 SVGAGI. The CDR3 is CASSYDRGLYNEQFF. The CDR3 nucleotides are TGTGCCAGCAGTTACGACAGGGGGCTCTACAATGAGCAGTTCTTC.

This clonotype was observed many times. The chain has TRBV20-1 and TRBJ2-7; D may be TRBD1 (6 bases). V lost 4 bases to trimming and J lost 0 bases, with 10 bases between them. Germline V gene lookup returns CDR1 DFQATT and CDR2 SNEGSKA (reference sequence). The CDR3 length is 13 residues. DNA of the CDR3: TGCAGTGCTATCCGGGACACCTCCTACGAGCAGTACTTC. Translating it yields CSAIRDTSYEQYF.

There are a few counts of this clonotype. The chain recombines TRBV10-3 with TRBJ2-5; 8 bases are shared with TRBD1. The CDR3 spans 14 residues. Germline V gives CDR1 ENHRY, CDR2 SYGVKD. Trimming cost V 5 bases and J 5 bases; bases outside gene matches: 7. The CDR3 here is CAISRQGLAETQYF. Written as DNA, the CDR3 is TGTGCCATCAGTAGACAGGGGCTTGCGGAGACCCAGTACTTC.

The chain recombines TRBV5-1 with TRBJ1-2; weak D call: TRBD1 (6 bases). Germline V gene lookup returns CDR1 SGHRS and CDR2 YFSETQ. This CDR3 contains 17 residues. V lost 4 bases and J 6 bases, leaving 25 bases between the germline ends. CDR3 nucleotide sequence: TGCGCCAGCAGCCGGAATATCAAGGGGGGAGTAAAGGATGGCTACACCTTC. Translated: CASSRNIKGGVKDGYTF.

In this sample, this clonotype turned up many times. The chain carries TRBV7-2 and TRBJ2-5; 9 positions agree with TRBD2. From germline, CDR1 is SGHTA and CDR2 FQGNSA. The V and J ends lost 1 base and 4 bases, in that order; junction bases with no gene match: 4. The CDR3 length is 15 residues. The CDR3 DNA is TGTGCCAGCAGCTTAGTCGCGGGGGGGAGAGAGACCCAGTACTTC. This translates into CASSLVAGGRETQYF.

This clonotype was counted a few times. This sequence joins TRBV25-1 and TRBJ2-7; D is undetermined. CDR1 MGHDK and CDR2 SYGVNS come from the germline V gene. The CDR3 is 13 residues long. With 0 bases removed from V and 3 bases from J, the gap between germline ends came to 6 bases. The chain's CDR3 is CASSEYPLYEQYF. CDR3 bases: TGTGCCAGCAGTGAATATCCCCTCTACGAGCAGTACTTC.

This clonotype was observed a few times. The CDR3 here is CAIKGTRQETQYF. The CDR3 DNA follows: TGTGCCATCAAGGGGACTAGACAAGAGACCCAGTACTTC. The genes are TRBV10-3 and TRBJ2-5; 8 bases match TRBD2. The CDR3 spans 13 residues. J gave up 2 bases and V 7 bases, and 3 bases lay outside the gene matches. The germline V gene encodes CDR1 ENHRY and CDR2 SYGVKD.

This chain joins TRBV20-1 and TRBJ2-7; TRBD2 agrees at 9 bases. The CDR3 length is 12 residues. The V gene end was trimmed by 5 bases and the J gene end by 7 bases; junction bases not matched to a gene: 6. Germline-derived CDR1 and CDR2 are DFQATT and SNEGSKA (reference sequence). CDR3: CSAVSSGIEQYF. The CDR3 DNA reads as TGCAGTGCTGTATCTAGCGGGATTGAGCAGTACTTC.

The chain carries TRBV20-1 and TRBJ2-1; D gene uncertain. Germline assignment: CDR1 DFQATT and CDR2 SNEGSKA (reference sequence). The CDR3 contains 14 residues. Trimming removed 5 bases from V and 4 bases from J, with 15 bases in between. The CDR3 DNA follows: TGCAGTGCTCCTGAGCTGGGGTTTTACAATGAGCAGTTCTTC. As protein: CSAPELGFYNEQFF.

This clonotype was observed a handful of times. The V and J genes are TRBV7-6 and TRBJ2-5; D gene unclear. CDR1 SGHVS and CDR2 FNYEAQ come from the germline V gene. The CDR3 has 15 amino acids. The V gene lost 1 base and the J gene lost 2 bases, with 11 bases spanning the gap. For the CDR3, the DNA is TGTGCCAGCAGCTTAGTGAGTCCGATACAAGAGACCCAGTACTTC. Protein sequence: CASSLVSPIQETQYF.

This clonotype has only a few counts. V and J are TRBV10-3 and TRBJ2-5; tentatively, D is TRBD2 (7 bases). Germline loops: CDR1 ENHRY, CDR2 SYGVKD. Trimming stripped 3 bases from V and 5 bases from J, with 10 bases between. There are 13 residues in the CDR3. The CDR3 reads CAISEGGGETQYF. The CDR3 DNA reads TGTGCCATCAGTGAAGGGGGGGGTGAGACCCAGTACTTC.

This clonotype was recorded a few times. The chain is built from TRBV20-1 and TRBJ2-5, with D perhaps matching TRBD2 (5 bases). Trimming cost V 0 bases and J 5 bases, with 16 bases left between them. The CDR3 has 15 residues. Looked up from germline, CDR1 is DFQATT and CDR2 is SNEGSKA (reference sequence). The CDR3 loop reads CSARDPQRIGETQYF. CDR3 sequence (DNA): TGCAGTGCTAGAGATCCCCAGCGGATAGGGGAGACCCAGTACTTC.

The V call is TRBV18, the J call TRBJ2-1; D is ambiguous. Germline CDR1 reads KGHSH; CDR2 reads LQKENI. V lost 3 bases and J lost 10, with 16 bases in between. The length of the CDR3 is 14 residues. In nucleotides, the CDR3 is TGTGCCAGCTCACCCACGCACTCAATAGGGGAGCAGTTCTTC. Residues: CASSPTHSIGEQFF.

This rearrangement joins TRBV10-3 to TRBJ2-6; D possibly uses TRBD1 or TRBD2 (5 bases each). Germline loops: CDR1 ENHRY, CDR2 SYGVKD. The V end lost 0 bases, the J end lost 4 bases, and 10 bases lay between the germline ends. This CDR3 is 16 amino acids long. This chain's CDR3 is CAISESRGTGANVLTF. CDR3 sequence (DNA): TGTGCCATCAGTGAGTCGAGAGGGACCGGGGCCAACGTCCTGACTTTC.

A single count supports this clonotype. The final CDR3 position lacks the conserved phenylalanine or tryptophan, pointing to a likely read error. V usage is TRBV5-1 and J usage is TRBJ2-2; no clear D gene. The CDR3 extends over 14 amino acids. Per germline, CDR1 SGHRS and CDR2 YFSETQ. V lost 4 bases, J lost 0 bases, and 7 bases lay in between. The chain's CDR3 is CASSAGPNTGELFS. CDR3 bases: TGCGCCAGCAGCGCCGGTCCGAACACCGGGGAGCTGTTTTCT.

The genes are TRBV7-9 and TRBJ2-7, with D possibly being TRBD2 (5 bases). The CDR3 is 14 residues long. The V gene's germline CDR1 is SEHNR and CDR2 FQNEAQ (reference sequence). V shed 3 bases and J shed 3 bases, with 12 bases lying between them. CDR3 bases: TGTGCCAGCAGCTTTACCGGACTGTTCTACGAGCAGTACTTC. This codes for CASSFTGLFYEQYF. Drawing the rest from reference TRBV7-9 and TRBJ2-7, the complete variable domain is DTGVSQNPRHKITKRGQNVTFRCDPISEHNRLYWYRQTLGQGPEFLTYFQNEAQLEKSRLLSDRFSAERPKGSFSTLEIQRTEQGDSAMYLCASSFTGLFYEQYFGPGTRLTVT.

The CDR3 is CASSPPGLAGAWVYF. In DNA form, the CDR3 reads TGTGCCAGCAGCCCGCCGGGACTAGCGGGGGCTTGGGTCTACTTC. The V call is TRBV11-2, the J call TRBJ2-5; 14 bases are shared with TRBD2. V dropped 5 bases and J dropped 14; count of bases not matched to a gene: 13. Germline V CDR1 and CDR2: SGHAT, FQNNGV. This CDR3 spans 15 amino acids.

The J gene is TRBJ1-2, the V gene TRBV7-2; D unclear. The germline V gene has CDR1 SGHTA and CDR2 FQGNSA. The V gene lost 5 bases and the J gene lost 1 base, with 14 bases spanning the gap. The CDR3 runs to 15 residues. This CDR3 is CASSHQASFNYGYTF. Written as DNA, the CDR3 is TGTGCCAGCAGCCACCAGGCCAGCTTTAACTATGGCTACACCTTC. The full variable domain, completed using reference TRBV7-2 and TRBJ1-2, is GAGVSQSPSNKVTEKGKDVELRCDPISGHTALYWYRQSLGQGLEFLIYFQGNSAPDKSGLPSDRFSAERTGGSVSTLTIQRTQQEDSAVYLCASSHQASFNYGYTFGSGTRLTVV.

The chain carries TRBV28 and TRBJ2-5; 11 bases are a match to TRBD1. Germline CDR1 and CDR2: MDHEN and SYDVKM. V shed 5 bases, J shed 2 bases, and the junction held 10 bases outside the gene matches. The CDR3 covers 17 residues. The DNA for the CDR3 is TGTGCCAGCAGTCAACTACAGGACAGGGGGCCTCAAGAGACCCAGTACTTC. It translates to CASSQLQDRGPQETQYF.

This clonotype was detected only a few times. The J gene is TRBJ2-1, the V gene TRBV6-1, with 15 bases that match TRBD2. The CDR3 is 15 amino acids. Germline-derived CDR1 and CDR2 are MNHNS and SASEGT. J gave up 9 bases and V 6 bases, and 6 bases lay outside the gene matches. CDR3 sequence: CASRKAGLAGGEQFF. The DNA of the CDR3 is TGTGCCAGCAGGAAAGCGGGACTAGCGGGAGGTGAGCAGTTCTTC.

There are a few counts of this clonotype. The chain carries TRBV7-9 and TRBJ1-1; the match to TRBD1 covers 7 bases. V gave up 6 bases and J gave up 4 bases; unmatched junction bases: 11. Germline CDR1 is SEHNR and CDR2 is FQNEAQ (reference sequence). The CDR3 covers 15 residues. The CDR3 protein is CASRRDRVGATEAFF. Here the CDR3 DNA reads TGTGCCAGCAGGCGAGACAGGGTTGGGGCCACTGAAGCTTTCTTT.

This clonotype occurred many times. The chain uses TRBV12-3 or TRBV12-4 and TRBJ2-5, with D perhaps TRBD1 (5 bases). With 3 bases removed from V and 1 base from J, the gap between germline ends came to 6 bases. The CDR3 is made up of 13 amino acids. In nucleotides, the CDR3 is TGTGCCAGCAGTTTCGACAGCCAAGAGACCCAGTACTTC. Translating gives CASSFDSQETQYF.

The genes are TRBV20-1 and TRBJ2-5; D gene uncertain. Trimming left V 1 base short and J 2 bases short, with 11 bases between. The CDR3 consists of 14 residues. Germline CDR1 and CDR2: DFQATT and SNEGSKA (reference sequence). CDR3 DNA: TGCAGTGCTAGAGCCCTCGCAGATCAAGAGACCCAGTACTTC. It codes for CSARALADQETQYF.

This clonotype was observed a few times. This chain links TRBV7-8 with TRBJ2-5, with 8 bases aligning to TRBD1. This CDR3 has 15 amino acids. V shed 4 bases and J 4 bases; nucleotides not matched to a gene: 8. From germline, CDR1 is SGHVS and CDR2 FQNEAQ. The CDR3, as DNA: TGTGCCAGCAGCTGGACAGGGCGAGGTGCAGAGACCCAGTACTTC. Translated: CASSWTGRGAETQYF.